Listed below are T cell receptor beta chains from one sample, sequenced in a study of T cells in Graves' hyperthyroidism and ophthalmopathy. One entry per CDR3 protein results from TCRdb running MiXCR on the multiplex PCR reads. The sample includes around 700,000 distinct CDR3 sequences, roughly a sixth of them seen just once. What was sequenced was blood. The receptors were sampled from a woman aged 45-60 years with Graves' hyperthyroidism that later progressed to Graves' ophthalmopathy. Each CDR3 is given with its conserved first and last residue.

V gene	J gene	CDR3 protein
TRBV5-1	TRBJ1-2	CASRWGDNYGYTF
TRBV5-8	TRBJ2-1	CASSQGDSSYNEQFF
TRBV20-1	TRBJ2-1	CSARDYPNEQFF
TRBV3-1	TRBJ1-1	CASSFTGYGDTEAFF
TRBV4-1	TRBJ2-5	CASSSGAQYQETQYF
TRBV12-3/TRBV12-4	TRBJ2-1	CASSPFLAGGLNEQFF
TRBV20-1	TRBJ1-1	CSARDLRTETDFLNTEAFF
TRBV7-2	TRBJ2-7	CASSQTGGGYYEQYF
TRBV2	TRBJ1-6	CASSERLRTGFYNSPLHF
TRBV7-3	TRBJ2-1	CASSHTSGGVGNEQFF
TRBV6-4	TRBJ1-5	CASSEGGQGVAQPQHF
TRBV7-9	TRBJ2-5	CASSVRGDFQETQYF
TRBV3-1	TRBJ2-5	CASRWAGETQYF
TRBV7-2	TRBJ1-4	CASSLSGGTEKLFF
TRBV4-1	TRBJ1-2	CASSQDYGRVNYGYTF
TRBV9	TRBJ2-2	CASSASSGGDTGELFF
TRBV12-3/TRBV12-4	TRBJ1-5	CASSRRDSFSNQPQHF
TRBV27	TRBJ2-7	CASSPTGQGLYEQYF
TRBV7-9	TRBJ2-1	CASSLAGISYNEQFF
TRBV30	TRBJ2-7	CAWSVEGSGEQYF
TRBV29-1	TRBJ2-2	CSVERSGANTGELFF
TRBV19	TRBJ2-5	CASSMSSRETQYF
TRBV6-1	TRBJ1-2	CAERGLQAGNYGYTF
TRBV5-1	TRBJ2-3	CASSLEGYVSDTQYF
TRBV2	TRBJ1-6	CASTPERYSYNSPLHF
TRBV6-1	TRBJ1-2	CATRPTGAPGWGYTF
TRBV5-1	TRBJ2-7	CASAQGQGSYEQYF
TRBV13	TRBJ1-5	CASSYGQGASNQPQHF
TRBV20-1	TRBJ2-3	CSARATGSDTQYF
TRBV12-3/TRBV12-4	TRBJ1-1	CASSFVRNTEAFF
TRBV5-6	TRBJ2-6	CASSGIAGASISGANVLTF
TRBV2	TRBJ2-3	CASSELRTGGQDTQYF
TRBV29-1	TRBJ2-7	CSVEGVGTEYYEQYF
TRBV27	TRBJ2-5	CASSPQGTLAGEQETQYF
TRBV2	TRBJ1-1	CAIPRWRGNTEAFF
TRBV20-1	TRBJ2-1	CSARASGGPSSYNEQFF
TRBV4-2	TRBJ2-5	CASSQGYRGQETQYF
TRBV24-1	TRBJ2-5	CATSDPKRFQETQYF
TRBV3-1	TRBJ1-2	CASSQRQSSYGYTF
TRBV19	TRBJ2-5	CASSKGDRGIQETQYF
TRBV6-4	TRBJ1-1	CASRSQANAEAFF
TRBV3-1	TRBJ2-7	CASSQDAYYEQYF
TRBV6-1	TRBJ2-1	CASSYHQASEQFF
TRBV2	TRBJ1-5	CASRGQGTQPQHF
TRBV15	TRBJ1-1	CATSRDRDTKNTEAFF
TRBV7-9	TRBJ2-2	CASSTHGDIANTGELFF
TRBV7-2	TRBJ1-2	CASSLASRSHLSFGYTF